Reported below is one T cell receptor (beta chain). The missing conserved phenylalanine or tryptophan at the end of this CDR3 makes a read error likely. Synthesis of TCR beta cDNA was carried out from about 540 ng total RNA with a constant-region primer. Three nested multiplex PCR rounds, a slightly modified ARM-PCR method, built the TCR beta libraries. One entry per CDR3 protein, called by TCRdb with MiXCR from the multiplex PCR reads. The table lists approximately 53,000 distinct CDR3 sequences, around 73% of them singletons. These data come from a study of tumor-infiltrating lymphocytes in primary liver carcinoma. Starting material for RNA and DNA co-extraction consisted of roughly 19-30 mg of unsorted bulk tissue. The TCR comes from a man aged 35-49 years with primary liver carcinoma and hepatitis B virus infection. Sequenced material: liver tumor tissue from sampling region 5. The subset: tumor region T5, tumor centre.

CDR3 loop: CTSISGQGIGYGYTI. DNA for the CDR3: TGTACCAGCATATCCGGACAGGGGATTGGCTATGGCTACACCATC. The chain recombines TRBV12-3 or TRBV12-4 with TRBJ1-2, with TRBD1 matching over 9 bases. The CDR3 extends over 15 amino acids.